A selection of T cell receptor beta chains follows, all from one sample in a study of blood T cell repertoires in COVID-19. The assay was immunoSEQ multiplex PCR, and TCRdb's table has in-frame clones only and misses some. The profile shows approximately 170,000 clones, around nine tenths of them singletons. Sequencing was carried out using peripheral blood. The receptor source for this set is a man aged 50 to 60 who had recovered from COVID-19. Each CDR3 is given with its conserved first and last residue. Fields, in order: CDR3 length, D gene, clone size, V gene, J gene, CDR3 DNA, CDR3 protein. A D gene is named only where the DNA matches it firmly. Clone size appears in some rows only: once, few, many, or a class for an expanded clone.

14	-	-	TRBV6-6	TRBJ1-1	TGTGCCAGCAGTCGCCGGGACACGAACACTGAAGCTTTCTTT	CASSRRDTNTEAFF
15	-	-	TRBV27	TRBJ2-3	TGTGCCAGCAGTTTCCAGGGGCGAGGCACAGATACGCAGTATTTT	CASSFQGRGTDTQYF
15	TRBD2	-	TRBV15	TRBJ2-5	TGTGCCACCAGTAGATCTAGACTAGCCGGGGAGACCCAGTACTTC	CATSRSRLAGETQYF
23	-	-	TRBV21-1	TRBJ2-1	TGTGCCAGCAGCGAGGCCCGGGACTTTAGAACCAAGGGACTAGCGGGATCATATAATGAGCAGTTCTTC	CASSEARDFRTKGLAGSYNEQFF
11	-	-	TRBV19	TRBJ2-5	TGTGCCAGTAGTCTGTCGGAGACCCAGTACTTC	CASSLSETQYF
12	-	-	TRBV6-1	TRBJ2-3	TGTGCCAGCAGTGAAAGAGGGGGTACGCAGTATTTT	CASSERGGTQYF
14	-	-	TRBV5-1	TRBJ1-1	TGCGCCAGCAGCTTGGTGTTCCGACAGACTGAAGCTTTCTTT	CASSLVFRQTEAFF
13	-	-	TRBV28	TRBJ1-1	TGTGCCAGCAGTTTTTCAGGGGCCACTGAAGCTTTCTTT	CASSFSGATEAFF
13	TRBD1	-	TRBV6-5	TRBJ2-5	TGTGCCAGCAGGATGGACAGGGTTGAGACCCAGTACTTC	CASRMDRVETQYF
15	TRBD1	-	TRBV7-2	TRBJ1-5	TGTGCCAGCAGCACAATGACAGGGAGCAATCAGCCCCAGCATTTT	CASSTMTGSNQPQHF
15	-	-	TRBV5-6	TRBJ1-5	TGTGCCAGCAGCCGTTTTGAGGGTAGCAATCAGCCCCAGCATTTT	CASSRFEGSNQPQHF
14	-	once	TRBV28	TRBJ1-3	TGTGCCAGCAGTTTAATAGAAACTGGAAACACCATATATTTT	CASSLIETGNTIYF
17	TRBD2	-	TRBV9	TRBJ2-1	TGTGCCAGCAGCGTAGCTATTGCGGGAGGGTCATACAATGAGCAGTTCTTC	CASSVAIAGGSYNEQFF
16	TRBD2	-	TRBV13	TRBJ2-1	TGTGCCAGCAGCGGACTAGCGGGGGGTGACTACAATGAGCAGTTCTTC	CASSGLAGGDYNEQFF
16	-	-	TRBV5-4	TRBJ2-3	TGTGCCAGCATAGACACCTCGGGGTCCAGCACAGATACGCAGTATTTT	CASIDTSGSSTDTQYF
15	TRBD1	-	TRBV28	TRBJ2-2	TGTGCCAGCAGTGCAGGGGGCTCGAACACCGGGGAGCTGTTTTTT	CASSAGGSNTGELFF
15	-	-	TRBV9	TRBJ2-7	TGTGCCAGCAGCGTAGCCCCAGGGGCCGACTACGAGCAGTACTTC	CASSVAPGADYEQYF
16	TRBD2	-	TRBV6-5	TRBJ2-1	TGTGCCAGCAGTTACCAGGCTAGCGGGGTTGGATATGAGCAGTTCTTC	CASSYQASGVGYEQFF
17	TRBD1	-	TRBV7-6	TRBJ2-7	TGTGCCAGCAGCTTGGGGGACAGGGAACTAACACCCTACGAGCAGTACTTC	CASSLGDRELTPYEQYF
14	-	-	TRBV6-5	TRBJ2-3	TGTGCCAGCAGTTACGACTCGGGCACAGATACGCAGTATTTT	CASSYDSGTDTQYF
13	-	-	TRBV7-9	TRBJ1-1	TGTGCCAGCAACCGACGGGGGAACACTGAAGCTTTCTTT	CASNRRGNTEAFF
15	TRBD1	once	TRBV7-2	TRBJ1-2	TGTGCCAGCAGCTCTAGACAGGGGTCTTCGGCTGGCTACACCTTC	CASSSRQGSSAGYTF